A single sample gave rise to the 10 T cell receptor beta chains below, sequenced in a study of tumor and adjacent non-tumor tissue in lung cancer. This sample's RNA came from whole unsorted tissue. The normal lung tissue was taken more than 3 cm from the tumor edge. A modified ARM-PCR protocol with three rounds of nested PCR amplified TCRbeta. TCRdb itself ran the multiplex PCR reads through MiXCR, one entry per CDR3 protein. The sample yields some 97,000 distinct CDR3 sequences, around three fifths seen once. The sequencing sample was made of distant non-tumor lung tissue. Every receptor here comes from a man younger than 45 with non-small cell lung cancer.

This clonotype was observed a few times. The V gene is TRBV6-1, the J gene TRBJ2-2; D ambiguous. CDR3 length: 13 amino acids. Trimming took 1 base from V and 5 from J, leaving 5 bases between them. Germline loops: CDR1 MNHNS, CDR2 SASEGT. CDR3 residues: CASSEVFTGELFF. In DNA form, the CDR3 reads TGTGCCAGCAGTGAAGTTTTTACCGGGGAGCTGTTTTTT.

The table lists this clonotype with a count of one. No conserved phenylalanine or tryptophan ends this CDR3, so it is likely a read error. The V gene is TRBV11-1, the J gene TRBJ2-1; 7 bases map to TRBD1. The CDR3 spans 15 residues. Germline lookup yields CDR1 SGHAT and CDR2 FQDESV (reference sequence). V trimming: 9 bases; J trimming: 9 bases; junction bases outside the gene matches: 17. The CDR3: CASSLTGSMSAEQFY. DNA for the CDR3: TGTGCCAGTAGCCTGACAGGGTCCATGTCTGCTGAGCAGTTCTAC.

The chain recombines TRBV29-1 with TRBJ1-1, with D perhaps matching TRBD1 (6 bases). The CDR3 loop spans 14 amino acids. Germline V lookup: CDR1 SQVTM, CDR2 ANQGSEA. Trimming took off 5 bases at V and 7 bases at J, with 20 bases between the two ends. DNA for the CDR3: TGCAGCGTTTCGCCGGAGGGGGGAGGCATTGAAGCTTTCTTT. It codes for CSVSPEGGGIEAFF.

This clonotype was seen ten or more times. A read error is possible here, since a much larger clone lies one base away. This chain's CDR3 is CASTPGSNRPQHF. In DNA, the CDR3 is TGCGCCAGCACCCCGGGGAGCAATCGGCCCCAGCATTTT. The chain recombines TRBV10-2 with TRBJ1-5, with no clear D. The CDR3 is 13 residues long. Per the germline V gene, CDR1 is WSHSY and CDR2 is SAAADI.

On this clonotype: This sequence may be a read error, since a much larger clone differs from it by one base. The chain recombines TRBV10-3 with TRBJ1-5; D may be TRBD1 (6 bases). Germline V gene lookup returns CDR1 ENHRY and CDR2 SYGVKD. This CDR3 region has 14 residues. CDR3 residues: CAISEGQLNRPQHF. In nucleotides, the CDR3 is TGTGCCATCAGTGAGGGACAGCTGAATCGGCCCCAGCATTTT.

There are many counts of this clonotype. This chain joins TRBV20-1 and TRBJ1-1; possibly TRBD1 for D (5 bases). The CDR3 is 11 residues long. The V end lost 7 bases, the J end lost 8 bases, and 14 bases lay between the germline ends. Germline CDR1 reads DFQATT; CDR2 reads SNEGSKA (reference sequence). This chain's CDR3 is CSVGGVGEAFF. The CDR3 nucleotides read TGCAGTGTCGGGGGGGTAGGGGAAGCTTTCTTT.

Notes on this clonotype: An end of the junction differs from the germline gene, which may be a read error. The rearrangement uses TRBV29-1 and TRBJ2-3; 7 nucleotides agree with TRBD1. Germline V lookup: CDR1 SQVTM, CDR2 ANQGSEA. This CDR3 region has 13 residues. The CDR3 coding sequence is TGCAGCGTTGAGTCCTTCGGGACAGATACACAGTATTTT. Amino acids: CSVESFGTDTQYF.

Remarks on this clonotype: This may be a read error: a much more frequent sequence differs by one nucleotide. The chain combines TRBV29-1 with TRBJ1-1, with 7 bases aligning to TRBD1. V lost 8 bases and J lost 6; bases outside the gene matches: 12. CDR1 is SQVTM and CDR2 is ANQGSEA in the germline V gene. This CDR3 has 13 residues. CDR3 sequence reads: CSILTGPLSEAFF. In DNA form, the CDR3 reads TGCAGCATCCTGACAGGGCCATTGTCTGAAGCTTTCTTT.

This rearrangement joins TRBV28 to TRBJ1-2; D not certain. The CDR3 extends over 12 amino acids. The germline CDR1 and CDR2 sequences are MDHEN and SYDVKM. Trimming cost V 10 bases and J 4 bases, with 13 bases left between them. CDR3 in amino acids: CAIFEFRYGYTF. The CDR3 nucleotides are TGTGCCATCTTCGAATTTCGCTATGGCTACACCTTC.

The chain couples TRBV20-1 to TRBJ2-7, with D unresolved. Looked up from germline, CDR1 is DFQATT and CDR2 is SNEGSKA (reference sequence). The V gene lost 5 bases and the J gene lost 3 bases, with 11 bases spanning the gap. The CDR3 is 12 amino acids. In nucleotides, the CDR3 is TGCAGTGCTGGAGTAGGGATCTACGAGCAGTACTTC. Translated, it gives CSAGVGIYEQYF.